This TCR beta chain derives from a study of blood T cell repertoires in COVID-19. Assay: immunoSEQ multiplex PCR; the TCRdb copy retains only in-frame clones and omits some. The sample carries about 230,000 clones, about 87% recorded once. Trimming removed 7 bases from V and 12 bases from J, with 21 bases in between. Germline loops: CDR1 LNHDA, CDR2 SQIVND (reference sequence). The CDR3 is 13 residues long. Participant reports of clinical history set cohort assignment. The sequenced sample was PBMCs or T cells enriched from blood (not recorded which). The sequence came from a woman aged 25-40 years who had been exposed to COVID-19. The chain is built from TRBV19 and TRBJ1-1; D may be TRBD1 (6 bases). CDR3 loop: CASKFRDKDSTFF. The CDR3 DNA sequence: TGTGCCAGTAAGTTCCGGGACAAGGATTCAACTTTCTTT.